This TCR beta chain was sequenced for a study of molecular identifiers for immune sequencing clone quantification. As previously described, bulk TCR libraries were made using listed TCR primers. Each CDR3 protein is one row after TCRdb ran MiXCR on the PCR reads. The sample consists of hundreds of thousands of distinct CDR3 sequences, 20% of them appearing once. The CDR3 has 13 amino acids. V lost 7 bases, J lost 4 bases, and 6 bases stayed unmatched. Germline V gene sequence: CDR1 LNHDA, CDR2 SQIVND (reference sequence). In the sort, naive CD8 T cells were defined as CD8+CD4-CCR7+CD45RA+. Findings and caveats of the study: For effector cells, clones above 20 RNA copies held over 98% of molecules; for naive cells, under 1%.

This clonotype occurred a few times. The antigen is unknown. What was sequenced was naive CD8+ T cells from blood, with Jurkat cell RNA spiked in. Indicated subset: FACS-sorted CD8+CD4-CCR7+CD45RA+ naive T cells. This TCR was sampled from a human donor in good health. Some libraries in this study had Jurkat cell RNA spiked in. The genes are TRBV19 and TRBJ2-5; TRBD1 matches at 7 bases. The CDR3 bases are TGTGCCAGTATCGGAGCAGGGGGAGAGACCCAGTACTTC. Translation: CASIGAGGETQYF.